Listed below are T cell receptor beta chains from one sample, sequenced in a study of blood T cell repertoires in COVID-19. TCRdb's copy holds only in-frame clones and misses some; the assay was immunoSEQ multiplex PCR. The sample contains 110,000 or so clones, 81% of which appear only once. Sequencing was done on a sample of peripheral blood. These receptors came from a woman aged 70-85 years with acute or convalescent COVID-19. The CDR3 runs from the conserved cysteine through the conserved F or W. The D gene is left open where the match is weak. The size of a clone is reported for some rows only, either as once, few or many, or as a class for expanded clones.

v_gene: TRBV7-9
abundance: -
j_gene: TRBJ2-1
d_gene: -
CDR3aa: CASSLVGTPYNEQFF
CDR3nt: TGTGCCAGCAGCTTAGTTGGGACACCTTACAATGAGCAGTTCTTC

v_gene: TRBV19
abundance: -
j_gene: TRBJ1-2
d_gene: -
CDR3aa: CASREQGNYGYTF
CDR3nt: TGTGCCAGTAGAGAACAGGGAAACTATGGCTACACCTTC

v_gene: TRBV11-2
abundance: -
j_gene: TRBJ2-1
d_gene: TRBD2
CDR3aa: CASSKVVAGELGYNEQFF
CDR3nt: TGTGCCAGCAGCAAGGTAGTAGCGGGAGAATTGGGGTACAATGAGCAGTTCTTC

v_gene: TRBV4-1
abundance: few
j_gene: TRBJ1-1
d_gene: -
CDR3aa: CASSQGILGQGEAFF
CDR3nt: TGCGCCAGCAGCCAAGGAATTTTGGGGCAGGGAGAAGCTTTCTTT

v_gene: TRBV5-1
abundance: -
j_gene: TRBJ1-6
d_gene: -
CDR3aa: CASSLAGGAYHSPLHF
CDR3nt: TGCGCCAGCAGCTTGGCTGGGGGCGCGTATCATTCACCCCTCCACTTT

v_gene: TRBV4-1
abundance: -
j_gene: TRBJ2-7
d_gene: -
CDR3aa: CASSQDAGRGFEQYF
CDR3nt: TGCGCCAGCAGCCAAGATGCGGGACGGGGGTTTGAGCAGTACTTC

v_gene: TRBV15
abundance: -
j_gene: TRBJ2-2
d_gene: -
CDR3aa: CATSNPGLGGTGELFF
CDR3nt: TGTGCCACCAGCAACCCCGGGCTCGGGGGCACCGGGGAGCTGTTTTTT

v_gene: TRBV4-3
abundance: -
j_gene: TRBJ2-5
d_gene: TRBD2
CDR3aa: CASSQELLGGGDQETQYF
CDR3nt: TGCGCCAGCAGCCAAGAATTGCTTGGCGGGGGGGACCAAGAGACCCAGTACTTC

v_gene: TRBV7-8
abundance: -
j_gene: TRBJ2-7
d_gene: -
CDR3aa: CASSLDGERYEQYF
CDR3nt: TGTGCCAGCAGCTTAGATGGGGAGAGGTACGAGCAGTACTTC

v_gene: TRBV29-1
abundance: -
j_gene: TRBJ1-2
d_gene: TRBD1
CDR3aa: CSVDGRGTGISNYGYTF
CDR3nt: TGCAGCGTTGATGGCCGAGGGACAGGGATCTCCAACTATGGCTACACCTTC

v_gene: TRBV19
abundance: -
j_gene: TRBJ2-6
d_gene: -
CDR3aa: CASSIEGGGANVLTF
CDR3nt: TGTGCCAGTAGTATCGAGGGTGGAGGGGCCAACGTCCTGACTTTC

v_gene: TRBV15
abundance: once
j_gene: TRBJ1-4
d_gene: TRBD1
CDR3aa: CATSRGQEQGEKLFF
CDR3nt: TGTGCCACCAGCAGGGGACAGGAACAGGGTGAAAAACTGTTTTTT

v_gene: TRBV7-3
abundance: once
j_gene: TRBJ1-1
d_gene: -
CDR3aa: CASSPQGMGASTEAFF
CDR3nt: TGTGCCAGCAGCCCCCAAGGTATGGGGGCGAGCACTGAAGCTTTCTTT

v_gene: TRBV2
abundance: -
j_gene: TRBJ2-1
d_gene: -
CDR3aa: CASTKRGVGNEQFF
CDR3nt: TGTGCCAGCACTAAACGCGGGGTCGGCAATGAGCAGTTCTTC

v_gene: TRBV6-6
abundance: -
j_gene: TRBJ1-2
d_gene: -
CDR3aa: CASSAGSYGYTF
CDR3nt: TGTGCCAGCAGTGCCGGGTCCTATGGCTACACCTTC

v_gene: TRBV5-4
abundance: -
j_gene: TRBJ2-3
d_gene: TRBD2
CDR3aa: CASSSGLASDTQYF
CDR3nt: TGTGCCAGCAGCTCTGGACTAGCGTCAGATACGCAGTATTTT

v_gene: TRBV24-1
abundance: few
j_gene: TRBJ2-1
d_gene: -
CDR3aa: CATSGLGGEQFF
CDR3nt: TGTGCCACCAGTGGGTTGGGGGGTGAGCAGTTCTTC

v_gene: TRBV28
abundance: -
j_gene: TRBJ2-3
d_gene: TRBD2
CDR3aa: CASTETSGSPTDTQYF
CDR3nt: TGTGCCAGCACTGAGACTAGCGGGAGCCCCACAGATACGCAGTATTTT

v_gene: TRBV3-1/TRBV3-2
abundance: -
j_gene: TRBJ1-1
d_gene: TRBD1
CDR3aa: CASSLLSGTGNTEAFF
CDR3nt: TGTGCCAGCAGCCTATTATCCGGGACAGGGAACACTGAAGCTTTCTTT

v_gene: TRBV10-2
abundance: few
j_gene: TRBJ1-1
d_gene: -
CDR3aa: CASSGPYLEAFF
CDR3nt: TGCGCCAGCAGTGGGCCTTACCTTGAAGCTTTCTTT

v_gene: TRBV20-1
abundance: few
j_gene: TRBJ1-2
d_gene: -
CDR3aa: CSAGVGRGGNGYTF
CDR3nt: TGCAGTGCTGGTGTCGGCAGGGGCGGTAACGGCTACACCTTC

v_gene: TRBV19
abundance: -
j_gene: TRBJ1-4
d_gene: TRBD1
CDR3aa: CASRAKDRGIEKLFF
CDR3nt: TGTGCCAGTAGAGCTAAGGACAGGGGGATTGAAAAACTGTTTTTT

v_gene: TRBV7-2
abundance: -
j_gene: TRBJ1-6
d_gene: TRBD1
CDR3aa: CASSLVAGGSYNSPLHF
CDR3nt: TGTGCCAGCAGCTTAGTGGCAGGGGGGTCCTATAATTCACCCCTCCACTTT

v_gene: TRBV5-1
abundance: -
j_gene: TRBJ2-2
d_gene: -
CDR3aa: CASSSPIQGVGELFF
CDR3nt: TGCGCCAGCTCCTCACCAATACAGGGAGTCGGGGAGCTGTTTTTT

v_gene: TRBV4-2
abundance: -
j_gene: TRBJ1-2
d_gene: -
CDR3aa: CASSQVGGQRVNYGYTF
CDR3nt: TGTGCCAGCAGCCAAGTCGGGGGGCAAAGGGTTAACTATGGCTACACCTTC

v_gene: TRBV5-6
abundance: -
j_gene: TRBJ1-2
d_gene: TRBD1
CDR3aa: CASSLQGVDGYTF
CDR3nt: TGTGCCAGCAGCTTGCAGGGGGTCGATGGCTACACCTTC

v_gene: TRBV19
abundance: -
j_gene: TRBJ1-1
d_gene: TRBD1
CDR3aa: CASRGQGFAEAFF
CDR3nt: TGTGCCAGTAGGGGACAGGGGTTTGCTGAAGCTTTCTTT

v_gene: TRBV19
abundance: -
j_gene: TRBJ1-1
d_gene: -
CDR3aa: CASSPGAGARADTEAFF
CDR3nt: TGTGCCAGTAGTCCTGGGGCGGGGGCGCGGGCGGACACTGAAGCTTTCTTT

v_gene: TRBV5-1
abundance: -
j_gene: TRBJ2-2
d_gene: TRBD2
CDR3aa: CASSPSGGNTGELFF
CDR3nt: TGCGCCAGCAGCCCGAGCGGGGGGAACACCGGGGAGCTGTTTTTT

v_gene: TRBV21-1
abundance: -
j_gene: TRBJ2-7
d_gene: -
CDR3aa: CASSLAGRPYEQYF
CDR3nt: TGTGCCAGCAGCCTAGCGGGACGGCCCTACGAGCAGTACTTC

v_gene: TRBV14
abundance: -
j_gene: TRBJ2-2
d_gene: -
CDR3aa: CASRRDNTGELFF
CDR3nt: TGTGCCAGCAGGCGGGATAACACCGGGGAGCTGTTTTTT

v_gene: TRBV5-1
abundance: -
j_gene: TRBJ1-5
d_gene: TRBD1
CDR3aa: CASSPGTVNQPQHF
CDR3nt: TGCGCCAGCAGCCCCGGGACAGTCAATCAGCCCCAGCATTTT

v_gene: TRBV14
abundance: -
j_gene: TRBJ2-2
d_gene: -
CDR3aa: CASRLEGGVGELFF
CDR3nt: TGTGCCAGCCGACTAGAAGGTGGTGTCGGGGAGCTGTTTTTT

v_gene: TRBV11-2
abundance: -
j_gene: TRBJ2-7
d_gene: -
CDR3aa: CASSLGFGNYEQYF
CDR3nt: TGTGCCAGCAGCTTAGGTTTCGGGAACTACGAGCAGTACTTC

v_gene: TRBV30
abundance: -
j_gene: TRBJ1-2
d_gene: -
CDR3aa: CAWSVRGSYGYTF
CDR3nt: TGTGCCTGGAGTGTACGAGGCTCCTATGGCTACACCTTC

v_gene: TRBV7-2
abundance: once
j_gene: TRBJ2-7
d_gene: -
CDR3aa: CASSAATLAGHEQYF
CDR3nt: TGTGCCAGCAGCGCGGCCACACTTGCCGGCCACGAGCAGTACTTC

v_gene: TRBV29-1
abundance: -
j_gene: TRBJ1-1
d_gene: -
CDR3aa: CSVEGQGGNTEAFF
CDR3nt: TGCAGCGTTGAGGGTCAGGGCGGGAACACTGAAGCTTTCTTT

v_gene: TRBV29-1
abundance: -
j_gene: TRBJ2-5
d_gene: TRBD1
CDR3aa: CSYRGRETQYF
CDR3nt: TGCAGCTACAGGGGGCGAGAGACCCAGTACTTC

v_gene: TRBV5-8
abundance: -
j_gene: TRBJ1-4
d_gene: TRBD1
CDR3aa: CASRKTGWEEKLFF
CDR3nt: TGTGCCAGCAGGAAGACAGGGTGGGAGGAAAAACTGTTTTTT

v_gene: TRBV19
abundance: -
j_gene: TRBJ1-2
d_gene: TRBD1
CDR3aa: CASRSRDRYYGYTF
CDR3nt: TGTGCCAGTAGGAGCAGGGACAGATACTATGGCTACACCTTC

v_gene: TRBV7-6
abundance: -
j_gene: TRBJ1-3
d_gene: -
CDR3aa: CASSGMAGAFGNTIYF
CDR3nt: TGTGCCAGCAGCGGTATGGCAGGGGCATTTGGAAACACCATATATTTT

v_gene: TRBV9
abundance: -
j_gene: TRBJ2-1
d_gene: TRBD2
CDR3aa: CASSVEGTSPSSYNEQFF
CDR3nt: TGTGCCAGCAGCGTAGAAGGGACTAGCCCCAGCTCCTACAATGAGCAGTTCTTC

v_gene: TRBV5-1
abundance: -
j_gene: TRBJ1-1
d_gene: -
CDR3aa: CASSAVLTVFEEAFF
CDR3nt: TGCGCCAGCAGCGCCGTATTGACAGTGTTCGAAGAGGCTTTCTTT

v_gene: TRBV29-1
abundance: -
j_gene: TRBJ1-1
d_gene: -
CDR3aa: CSCWAGVNTEAFF
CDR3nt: TGCAGCTGTTGGGCGGGGGTGAACACTGAAGCTTTCTTT

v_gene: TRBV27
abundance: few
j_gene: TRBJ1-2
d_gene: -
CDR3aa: CASSLSPRGRGYTF
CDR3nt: TGTGCCAGCAGTTTATCCCCCAGGGGTAGGGGCTACACCTTC